This T cell receptor (beta chain) was captured in a study of blood T cell repertoires in COVID-19. Study-wide background: Samples came from the United States, Italy and Spain, spanning acute and convalescent COVID-19. PBMCs, B-cell-depleted T cells, or T cells provided the cDNA or gDNA that made up the material.

Seattle cases were enrolled at active infection and followed longitudinally. Original processing notes: Amplification of reference gene primers provided the estimated nucleated cell counts. TCRdb's table, derived via immunoSEQ multiplex PCR, lists solely in-frame clones and lacks some. That table is the source of V, J and clone size, and D and trimming were worked out from the DNA. The sample holds hundreds of thousands of clones; roughly 88% are singletons and the top ten take approximately 10%. CDR1 and CDR2 (germline): KGHSH, LQKENI. V was trimmed by 0 bases and J by 8 bases, leaving 4 bases between them. The CDR3 is 12 amino acids.

The rearrangement uses TRBV18 and TRBJ1-4; D uncertain. The material sequenced was peripheral blood. The source is a woman aged 70-85 years with COVID-19, enrolled during active disease. CDR3 DNA: TGTGCCAGCTCACCACCCCCAGAAAAACTGTTTTTT. Protein: CASSPPPEKLFF.